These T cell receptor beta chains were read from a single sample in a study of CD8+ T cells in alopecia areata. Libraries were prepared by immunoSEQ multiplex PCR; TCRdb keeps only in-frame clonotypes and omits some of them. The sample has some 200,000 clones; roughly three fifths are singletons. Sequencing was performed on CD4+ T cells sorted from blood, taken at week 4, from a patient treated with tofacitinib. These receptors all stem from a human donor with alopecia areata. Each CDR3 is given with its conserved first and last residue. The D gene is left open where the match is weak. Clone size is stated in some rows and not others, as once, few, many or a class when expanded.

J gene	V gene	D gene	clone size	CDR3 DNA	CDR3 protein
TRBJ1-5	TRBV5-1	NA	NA	TGCGCCAGCAGCTTCGGGCTGGGGGAAGGGCAGCCCCAGCATTTT	CASSFGLGEGQPQHF
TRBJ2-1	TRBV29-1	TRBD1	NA	TGCAGCTCTACCCAAGGGGGCAGAGCTAACAATGAGCAGTTCTTC	CSSTQGGRANNEQFF
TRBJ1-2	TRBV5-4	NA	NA	TGTGCCAGCAGCTTGGTAGCAGGGCTCCGATCTGGCTACACCTTC	CASSLVAGLRSGYTF
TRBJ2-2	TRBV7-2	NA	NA	TGTGCCAGCAGCTTACGGCGGATAGAGGGCAACACCGGGGAGCTGTTTTTT	CASSLRRIEGNTGELFF
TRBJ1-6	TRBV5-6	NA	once	TGTGCCAGCAGCTCCTACAGAACAAGATCCTATAATTCACCCCTCCACTTT	CASSSYRTRSYNSPLHF
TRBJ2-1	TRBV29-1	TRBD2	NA	TGCAGCGTTTTGCCGGGACTAGACTACAATGAGCAGTTCTTC	CSVLPGLDYNEQFF
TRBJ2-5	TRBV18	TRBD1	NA	TGTGCCAGCTCACCGCCGACAGGGCCAGAGACCCAGTACTTC	CASSPPTGPETQYF
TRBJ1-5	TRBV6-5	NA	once	TGTGCCAGCAGACAAACAGGGAAAGGACAGCCCCAGCATTTT	CASRQTGKGQPQHF
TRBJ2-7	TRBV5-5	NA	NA	TGTGCCAGCAGCCTCGTGGCGTACGAGCAGTACTTC	CASSLVAYEQYF
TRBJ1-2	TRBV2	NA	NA	TGTGCCAGCAGTGAAGATCACTATGGCTACACCTTC	CASSEDHYGYTF
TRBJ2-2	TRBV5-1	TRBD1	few	TGCGCCAGCAGCCGGACAGGAGACACCGGGGAGCTGTTTTTT	CASSRTGDTGELFF
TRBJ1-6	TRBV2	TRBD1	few	TGTGCCAGCACTGGGGTGACAGGGGGCTCCTATAATTCACCCCTCCACTTT	CASTGVTGGSYNSPLHF
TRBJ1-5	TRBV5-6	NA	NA	TGTGCCAGCAGCTTTACTCCCGGATCCGGGGGAAAGGGCAATCAGCCCCAGCATTTT	CASSFTPGSGGKGNQPQHF
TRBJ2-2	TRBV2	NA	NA	TGTGCCAGCAGTGCTGGGGAAACCGGGGAGCTGTTTTTT	CASSAGETGELFF
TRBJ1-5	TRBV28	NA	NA	TGTGCCAGCAGTCTAGGGACCGGGGCGGATCAGCCCCAGCATTTT	CASSLGTGADQPQHF
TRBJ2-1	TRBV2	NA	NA	TGTGCCAGCAGGATAGATTCCTCCAATGAGCAGTTCTTC	CASRIDSSNEQFF
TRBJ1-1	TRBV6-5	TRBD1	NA	TGTGCCAGCAGCCGGGGACGGGACAGGGGCGTTGGAGCTTTCTTT	CASSRGRDRGVGAFF
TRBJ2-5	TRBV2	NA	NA	TGTGCCAGCAGTGAAGAACAGGGAAAAGAGACCCAGTACTTC	CASSEEQGKETQYF
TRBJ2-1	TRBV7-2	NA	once	TGTGCCAGCACTCTCGGGCCCTTCTCCTACAATGAGCAGTTCTTC	CASTLGPFSYNEQFF
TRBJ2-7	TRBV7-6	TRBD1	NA	TGTGCCAGCAGCTTAGGTAGGGACAGTTCCTACGAGCAGTACTTC	CASSLGRDSSYEQYF
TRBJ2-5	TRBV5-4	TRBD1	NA	TGTGCCAGCAGCATGAGGGACAGTGGAGGCCAGTACTTC	CASSMRDSGGQYF
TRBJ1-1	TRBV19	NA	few	TGTGCCAGTAGCCAGCGGCAGGGAGCTGAAGCTTTCTTT	CASSQRQGAEAFF
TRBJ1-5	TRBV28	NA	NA	TGTGCCAGCATGACGGGGCAGTCGGGCAATCAGCCCCAGCATTTT	CASMTGQSGNQPQHF
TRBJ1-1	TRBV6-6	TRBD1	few	TGTGCCAGCACCGACAGGGCTAACACTGAAGCTTTCTTT	CASTDRANTEAFF
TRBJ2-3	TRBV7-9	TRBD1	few	TGTGCCAGCAGCTTGGGACAGGGTAGTTCAGATACGCAGTATTTT	CASSLGQGSSDTQYF
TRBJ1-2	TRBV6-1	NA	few	TGTGCCAGCAGTGAAGGGGAGGAGGCGCCCTATGGCTACACCTTC	CASSEGEEAPYGYTF
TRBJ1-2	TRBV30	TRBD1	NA	TGTGCCTGGACTCGGACAGGTGGCAACTATGGCTACACCTTC	CAWTRTGGNYGYTF
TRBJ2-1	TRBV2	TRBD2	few	TGTGCCAGCAGTGTAATGGCGGGGGGTTACAATGAGCAGTTCTTC	CASSVMAGGYNEQFF
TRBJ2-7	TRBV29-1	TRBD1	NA	TGCAGCACGTACCGACAGGGGTCCTACGAGCAGTACTTC	CSTYRQGSYEQYF
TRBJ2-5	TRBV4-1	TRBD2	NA	TGCGCCAGCAGCCAATCCCAGCGGGGGGTCCAAGAGACCCAGTACTTC	CASSQSQRGVQETQYF
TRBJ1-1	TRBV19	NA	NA	TGTGCCAGTAGTATCGGGATGGGAGGGACCTGGGCATACACTGAAGCTTTCTTT	CASSIGMGGTWAYTEAFF
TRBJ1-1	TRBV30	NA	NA	TGTGCCTGGAGTTTGACCCTTGGTCGCACTGAAGCTTTCTTT	CAWSLTLGRTEAFF
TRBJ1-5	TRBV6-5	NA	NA	TGTGCCAGCAGTTACTCCTTTGGGTCTTTACAGCCCCAGCATTTT	CASSYSFGSLQPQHF
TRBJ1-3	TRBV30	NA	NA	TGTGCCTGGAGTGCCGAGACGGAAGGGTACACCATATATTTT	CAWSAETEGYTIYF
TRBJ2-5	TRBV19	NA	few	TGTGCCAGCGCCGGGACAAGGGAAGAGACCCAGTACTTC	CASAGTREETQYF
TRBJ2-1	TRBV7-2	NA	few	TGTGCCAGCAGCTCAACGGACCGCAATGAGCAGTTCTTC	CASSSTDRNEQFF
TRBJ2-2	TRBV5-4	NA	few	TGTGCCAGCAGCTTTGAGACTAGCACCGGGGAGCTGTTTTTT	CASSFETSTGELFF
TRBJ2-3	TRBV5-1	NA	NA	TGCGCCAGCAGCTTGGACGGACCACACACAGATACGCAGTATTTT	CASSLDGPHTDTQYF
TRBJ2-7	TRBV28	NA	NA	TGTGCCAGCAGTTCTCGATACGAGCAGTACTTC	CASSSRYEQYF